Listed below are T cell receptor beta chains from one sample, sequenced in a study of blood T cell repertoires in COVID-19. The data were produced by immunoSEQ multiplex PCR, yet TCRdb's version contains in-frame clones alone and is incomplete. The sample holds around 130,000 clones, 85% seen once. Sequenced sample: peripheral blood. The receptors were gathered from a man aged 60 to 75 with acute or convalescent COVID-19. CDR3s include the opening cysteine and the closing phenylalanine or tryptophan. D genes are given only for firm matches. Clone sizes are given selectively: once, few, many, or a class where the clone is expanded.

d_call clone_size j_call v_call cdr3_nt cdr3_aa
- - TRBJ1-2 TRBV19 TGTGCCAGTAGTATATACAGCCCGTCAAGCTATGGCTACACCTTC CASSIYSPSSYGYTF
- - TRBJ2-1 TRBV7-9 TGTGCCAGCAGCTTATATCAGGGGTCGGTATTAGGGGCAGCCAATGAGCAGTTCTTC CASSLYQGSVLGAANEQFF
- - TRBJ2-2 TRBV7-3 TGTGCCAGCAGCTTAGATGGGCTGCCGAACACCGGGGAGCTGTTTTTT CASSLDGLPNTGELFF
- - TRBJ2-1 TRBV19 TGTGCCAGTAGTATAGATCAGGGGGGCCCTTACAATGAGCAGTTCTTC CASSIDQGGPYNEQFF
TRBD1 - TRBJ1-2 TRBV27 TGTGCCAGCAGGCCGGGACAGGGGGCCTGGTATGGCTACACCTTC CASRPGQGAWYGYTF
- - TRBJ1-6 TRBV27 TGTGCCAGCAGTTTAAACGCAGGGAGGAATTCACCCCTCCACTTT CASSLNAGRNSPLHF
TRBD1 - TRBJ2-7 TRBV10-2 TGCGCCAGCAGTGTGACAGGGGGGTTAAACGAGCAGTACTTC CASSVTGGLNEQYF
- - TRBJ1-2 TRBV7-2 TGTGCCAGCAGCTCCTACCCGTCCGATGGCTACACCTTC CASSSYPSDGYTF
TRBD1 - TRBJ1-2 TRBV7-9 TGTGCCAGCAGCTCACAGGGGATGGATGGCTACACCTTC CASSSQGMDGYTF
TRBD1 - TRBJ1-1 TRBV11-2 TGTGCCAGCAGCTTAGGAAACAGGGGGGGGACTGAAGCTTTCTTT CASSLGNRGGTEAFF
- once TRBJ2-5 TRBV14 TGTGCCAGCAGCCAAGACCTCGGGGGAGACCAGTACTTC CASSQDLGGDQYF
- once TRBJ1-5 TRBV27 TGTGCCAGCAGTTCTCTCACACAGATCAATCAGCCCCAGCATTTT CASSSLTQINQPQHF
- - TRBJ2-3 TRBV6-5 TGTGCCAGCAGTTACTCCGGGCAGGGGGGCCCAGATACGCAGTATTTT CASSYSGQGGPDTQYF
TRBD1 - TRBJ1-1 TRBV6-2/TRBV6-3 TGTGCCAGCAGCCCCCCGACAGGGGCCCAAATGAACACTGAAGCTTTCTTT CASSPPTGAQMNTEAFF
- - TRBJ2-6 TRBV3-1/TRBV3-2 TGTGCCAGCAGCCAAGACCCGCCAGGGGCTGGGGCCAACGTCCTGACTTTC CASSQDPPGAGANVLTF
TRBD1 - TRBJ2-5 TRBV19 TGTGCCAGTAGTTCCGACAGGGGAGAGACCCAGTACTTC CASSSDRGETQYF
- - TRBJ1-4 TRBV6-5 TGTGCCAGCAGTTACTCCGGGAACGCTAATGAAAAACTGTTTTTT CASSYSGNANEKLFF
- - TRBJ1-2 TRBV7-3 TGTGCCAGCAGCACCGGGACAATCTATGGCTACACCTTC CASSTGTIYGYTF
TRBD2 - TRBJ2-7 TRBV5-1 TGCGCCAGCAGCTTGGGGTTGGGACTAGGGGAGCAGTACTTC CASSLGLGLGEQYF
TRBD2 - TRBJ2-7 TRBV18 TGTGCCAGCTCACCGGTAGCGGGAGGGGACGAGCAGTACTTC CASSPVAGGDEQYF
TRBD2 - TRBJ2-5 TRBV10-3 TGTGCCATCAGCCCCACTGGACTAGCGCAAGAGACCCAGTACTTC CAISPTGLAQETQYF
- - TRBJ2-5 TRBV29-1 TGCAGCGTTATTCCCGGGGGAGAGACCCAGTACTTC CSVIPGGETQYF
- - TRBJ2-1 TRBV19 TGTGCCAGTAGTGTACAGGGCCCCCATCTCTACAATGAGCAGTTCTTC CASSVQGPHLYNEQFF
- once TRBJ1-4 TRBV5-4 TGTGCCAGCGCGAGTAATGAAAAACTGTTTTTT CASASNEKLFF
TRBD2 once TRBJ2-1 TRBV20-1 TGCAGTGGAAGCGGGAGTAATGAGCAGTTCTTC CSGSGSNEQFF
TRBD1 - TRBJ2-6 TRBV28 TGTGCCAGCAGTTTACGCCGGGACAGCTCTGGGGCCAACGTCCTGACTTTC CASSLRRDSSGANVLTF
- few TRBJ2-7 TRBV28 TGTGCCAGCAGTTTACTCGACACCGAGCAGTACTTC CASSLLDTEQYF
- - TRBJ2-7 TRBV5-1 TGCGCCAGCAGCTTGGGGGGGGGCGCAGTTCAGGACGAGCAGTACTTC CASSLGGGAVQDEQYF
TRBD1 - TRBJ1-2 TRBV7-2 TGTGCCAGCAGCTTAGTCAGGGGGCGAGACTATGGCTACACCTTC CASSLVRGRDYGYTF
- - TRBJ1-2 TRBV3-1/TRBV3-2 TGTGCCACACAGGGACCTAACTATGGCTACACCTTC CATQGPNYGYTF
- - TRBJ1-3 TRBV5-8 TGTGCCAGCAGCCACCGGGCCGCGAAGGGGAACACCATATATTTT CASSHRAAKGNTIYF
TRBD1 - TRBJ2-1 TRBV27 TGTGCCAGCAGTTTGGGACAGGGGTCCTACAATGAGCAGTTCTTC CASSLGQGSYNEQFF
- - TRBJ2-5 TRBV24-1 TGTGCCACCAGTGATGGGGCAGCTGGGATGGGGAAGACCCAGTACTTC CATSDGAAGMGKTQYF
- - TRBJ2-2 TRBV20-1 TGCAGTGCTCAGGACACCGGGGAGCTGTTTTTT CSAQDTGELFF
TRBD2 - TRBJ2-3 TRBV6-2/TRBV6-3 TGTGCCAGCAGTGACCGTAGCGGGTCGAGCACAGATACGCAGTATTTT CASSDRSGSSTDTQYF
TRBD2 few TRBJ2-3 TRBV5-1 TGCGCCAGCAAGCGGGAGGGAGGAGATACGCAGTATTTT CASKREGGDTQYF
- - TRBJ1-1 TRBV6-5 TGTGCCACCAAGTTTCTGCGAGGGGGCACTGAAGCTTTCTTT CATKFLRGGTEAFF
TRBD2 many TRBJ2-7 TRBV7-9 TGTGCCAGCAGTCGTACTAGCGGGACGGAAAACCTCTTCGAGCAGTACTTC CASSRTSGTENLFEQYF